This entry lists 18 T cell receptor beta chains sequenced from one sample in a study of OX40 agonist ivuxolimab in advanced cancers. Sequencing used immunoSEQ multiplex PCR; TCRdb keeps in-frame clones, though not all of them. The sample shows 40,000 to 50,000 clones, around nine tenths of them seen only once. This material consisted of CD4+ or CD8+ T cells sorted from blood, taken in a trial of the OX40 agonist ivuxolimab. The receptors originated from an adult with an advanced solid tumor such as melanoma, head and neck, liver or kidney cancer.

This clone has a single count. The CDR3 loop reads CASSLSRFSEQYF. In DNA, the CDR3 is TGTGCCAGCAGTCTATCGAGGTTTTCCGAGCAGTACTTC. The chain recombines TRBV7-8 with TRBJ2-7; D gene unclear. CDR1 is SGHVS, CDR2 FQNEAQ, per germline. V was cut by 6 bases and J by 6 bases, with 15 bases left in between. The CDR3 loop spans 13 amino acids.

The gene calls are TRBV29-1 and TRBJ1-1; no firm D call. V was trimmed by 1 base and J by 6 bases, leaving 3 bases between them. Per germline, CDR1 SQVTM and CDR2 ANQGSEA. The CDR3 is 10 amino acids. CDR3 in DNA: TGCAGCGTTGAAGGGCCTGAAGCTTTCTTT. It yields the protein CSVEGPEAFF.

The chain carries TRBV9 and TRBJ2-1; 7 bases fit TRBD1. V lost 0 bases and J lost 4; bases outside the gene matches: 1. The germline CDR1 and CDR2 sequences are SGDLS and YYNGEE. The CDR3 is 14 residues long. The CDR3 sequence: CASSVEGQYNEQFF. Here the CDR3 DNA reads TGTGCCAGCAGCGTAGAGGGACAGTACAATGAGCAGTTCTTC.

The chain has TRBV27 and TRBJ2-5; tentative D call: TRBD1 (6 bases). V dropped 5 bases and J dropped 0 bases, with 13 bases sitting between them. The CDR3 contains 15 residues. Germline V gene data show CDR1 as MNHEY and CDR2 as SMNVEV (reference sequence). CDR3 residues: CASSVQGWYQETQYF. Here the CDR3 DNA reads TGTGCCAGCAGTGTCCAGGGGTGGTACCAAGAGACCCAGTACTTC.

The V gene is TRBV2, the J gene TRBJ1-5; 7 bases line up with TRBD1. The germline gives CDR1 SNHLY, CDR2 FYNNEI. The CDR3 runs to 18 residues. The V segment lost 6 bases and the J segment 0 bases; nucleotides outside the gene matches: 14. This chain's CDR3 is CASRKEDRVDYSNQPQHF. DNA of the CDR3: TGTGCCAGCAGGAAGGAAGACAGGGTGGATTATAGCAATCAGCCCCAGCATTTT. The full variable domain, with the rest looked up from reference TRBV2 and TRBJ1-5, is EPEVTQTPSHQVTQMGQEVILRCVPISNHLYFYWYRQILGQKVEFLVSFYNNEISEKSEIFDDQFSVERPDGSNFTLKIRSTKLEDSAMYFCASRKEDRVDYSNQPQHFGDGTRLSIL.

CDR3 in DNA: TGTGCCATCAGTGAGCGAGACCGGGACAGGGGGAGCCCCTACGAGCAGTACTTC. Translating gives CAISERDRDRGSPYEQYF. The chain joins TRBV10-3 to TRBJ2-7; the match to TRBD1 covers 11 bases. The germline CDR1 and CDR2 sequences are ENHRY and SYGVKD. The V gene end was trimmed by 2 bases and the J gene end by 2 bases; junction bases not matched to a gene: 11. This CDR3 is 18 amino acids long.

CDR3 in amino acids: CASSQGTSGYEQYF. DNA of the CDR3: TGTGCCAGCAGCCAAGGGACTAGCGGCTACGAGCAGTACTTC. This chain joins TRBV9 and TRBJ2-7, with 11 bases fitting TRBD2. The CDR3 is made up of 14 amino acids. The germline CDR1 and CDR2 sequences are SGDLS and YYNGEE. Unmatched junction bases numbered 3, after V lost 4 bases and J lost 3 bases.

The genes are TRBV5-8 and TRBJ2-1, with D perhaps matching TRBD2 (6 bases). Per germline, CDR1 SGHTS and CDR2 YDEGEE. The length of the CDR3 is 13 residues. V was pared by 2 bases and J by 6 bases, with 9 bases between. CDR3: CASSFRGFNEQFF. Written as DNA, the CDR3 is TGTGCCAGCAGCTTTCGGGGGTTCAATGAGCAGTTCTTC.

This clone was recorded once. V gene TRBV6-6 combines with J gene TRBJ1-1, with 7 bases matching TRBD1. V shed 5 bases, J shed 5 bases, and the junction held 8 bases outside the gene matches. From germline, CDR1 is MNHNY and CDR2 SVGAGI (reference sequence). The CDR3 is 14 amino acids. The CDR3 region has the DNA TGTGCCAGCAGTGGAGGGGGCGGAGGAACTGAAGCTTTCTTT. Amino acids: CASSGGGGGTEAFF.

The CDR3 protein is CASTRTGDGKLFF. The CDR3, as DNA: TGTGCCAGCACACGGACAGGGGATGGAAAACTGTTTTTT. The chain couples TRBV5-4 to TRBJ1-4; 9 bases map to TRBD1. This CDR3 has 13 amino acids. With V trimmed by 6 bases and J by 10 bases, 7 bases remained unmatched. The germline gives CDR1 SGHNT, CDR2 YYREEE (reference sequence).

This chain joins TRBV5-5 and TRBJ2-7, with D possibly matching TRBD2 (5 bases). Germline loops: CDR1 SGHKS, CDR2 YYEKEE (reference sequence). Trimming stripped 3 bases from V and 4 bases from J, with 8 bases between. The CDR3 loop spans 12 amino acids. The CDR3 loop reads CASSWGAYEQYF. The CDR3, as DNA: TGTGCCAGCAGCTGGGGAGCTTACGAGCAGTACTTC.

This chain joins TRBV6-5 and TRBJ2-3; 8 nucleotides agree with TRBD2. The germline V gene has CDR1 MNHEY and CDR2 SVGAGI. Trimming cost V 11 bases and J 2 bases; bases outside gene matches: 9. This CDR3 is 14 amino acids long. CDR3 in amino acids: CAASPGGITDTQYF. CDR3 sequence (DNA): TGTGCCGCTTCCCCGGGAGGGATCACAGATACGCAGTATTTT.

V usage is TRBV9 and J usage is TRBJ1-3, with D perhaps matching TRBD1 (6 bases). Trimming cost V 3 bases and J 4 bases, with 17 bases left between them. This CDR3 contains 16 residues. Per germline, CDR1 SGDLS and CDR2 YYNGEE. DNA for the CDR3: TGTGCCAGCAGCGGACTTTACAGGGAGGGAGGAAACACCATATATTTT. It encodes CASSGLYREGGNTIYF.

The chain links TRBV4-3 to TRBJ2-3; 11 bases map to TRBD2. V dropped 4 bases and J dropped 3; count of bases not matched to a gene: 21. CDR3 length: 21 amino acids. The V gene's germline CDR1 is LGHNA and CDR2 YSLEER. As DNA, the CDR3 is TGCGCCAGCAGCCCCCAAGGGGGCGACCAATTGACTAGCGGGGATACAGATACGCAGTATTTT. Protein sequence: CASSPQGGDQLTSGDTDTQYF.

This chain uses TRBV7-6 with TRBJ1-1; D not resolved. In germline, CDR1 is SGHVS, CDR2 FNYEAQ. This CDR3 is 12 amino acids long. The V and J ends lost 3 bases and 4 bases respectively, with 6 bases between them. As DNA, the CDR3 is TGTGCCAGCAGCTTTATGGGCACTGAAGCTTTCTTT. It encodes CASSFMGTEAFF.

The rearrangement joins TRBV29-1 to TRBJ1-2, with 7 nucleotides matching TRBD1. Germline CDR1 SQVTM, CDR2 ANQGSEA. The CDR3 totals 12 residues. After removal of 6 bases from V and 7 bases from J, the junction contained 8 bases not matched to a gene. CDR3 in DNA: TGCAGCGTCCCGGGACAGACGGGTGGCTACACCTTC. It is translated as CSVPGQTGGYTF.

The CDR3 region is CASSQRRTSSTDTQYF. The CDR3 DNA follows: TGCGCCAGCAGCCAAAGACGGACCAGTAGCACAGATACGCAGTATTTT. The rearrangement uses TRBV4-3 and TRBJ2-3; D ambiguous. Germline CDR1 is LGHNA and CDR2 is YSLEER. V gave up 2 bases and J gave up 0 bases, with 12 bases separating them. This CDR3 comprises 16 residues.

The chain employs TRBV4-1 and TRBJ2-7, with D maybe TRBD2 (6 bases). Germline assignment: CDR1 MGHRA and CDR2 YSYEKL. Trimming stripped 2 bases from V and 2 bases from J, with 13 bases between. The CDR3 sequence is 15 residues long. CDR3 amino acids: CASSQMRGNAYEQYF. CDR3 DNA: TGCGCCAGCAGCCAAATGCGGGGAAATGCCTACGAGCAGTACTTC.